This T cell receptor (beta chain) appears in the sequencing data of a study of radiotherapy plus CTLA-4 blockade in lung cancer. CDR1 SGHRS and CDR2 YFSETQ come from the germline V gene. The CDR3 totals 14 residues. V dropped 2 bases and J dropped 1 base, with 10 bases sitting between them. TCRdb's copy holds only in-frame clones and misses some; the assay was immunoSEQ multiplex PCR. This repertoire shows 95,000 to 150,000 clones, 85% to 90% found once; its top ten account for just under 7%. Focal radiation with ipilimumab CTLA-4 blockade was given to patients with chemo-refractory metastatic non-small-cell lung cancer. This clone was observed once.

V usage is TRBV5-1 and J usage is TRBJ2-7; perhaps TRBD2 as D (5 bases). The source of this sequence is a human donor with non-small cell lung cancer that progressed on radiotherapy plus ipilimumab. The specimen was peripheral blood, collected from a patient treated with radiotherapy plus ipilimumab. The CDR3 nucleotides are TGCGCCAGCAGCTTCGGAGGTAGTTCCTACGAGCAGTACTTC. Residues: CASSFGGSSYEQYF.